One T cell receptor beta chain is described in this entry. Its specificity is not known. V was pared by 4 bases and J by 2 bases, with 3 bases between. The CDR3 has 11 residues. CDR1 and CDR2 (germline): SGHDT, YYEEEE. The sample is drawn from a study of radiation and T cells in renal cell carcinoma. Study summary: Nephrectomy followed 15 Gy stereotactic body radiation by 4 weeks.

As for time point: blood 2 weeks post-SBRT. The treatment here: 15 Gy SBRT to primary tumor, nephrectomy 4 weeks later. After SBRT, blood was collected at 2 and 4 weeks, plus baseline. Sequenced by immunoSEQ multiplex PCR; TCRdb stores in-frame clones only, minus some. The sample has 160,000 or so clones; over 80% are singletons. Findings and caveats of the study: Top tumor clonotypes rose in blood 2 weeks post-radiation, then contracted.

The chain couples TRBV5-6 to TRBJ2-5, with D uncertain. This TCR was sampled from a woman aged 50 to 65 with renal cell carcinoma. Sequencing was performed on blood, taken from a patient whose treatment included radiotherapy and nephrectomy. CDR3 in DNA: TGTGCCAGCAGCGGACAAGAGACCCAGTACTTC. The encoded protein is CASSGQETQYF.